This T cell receptor (beta chain) was captured by sequencing in a study of blood T cell repertoires in COVID-19. Turning to the study itself: Some COVID-19 samples were acute and others convalescent; all came from the United States, Italy and Spain. In each case, the material was cDNA or gDNA derived from T cells, B-cell-depleted T cells, or PBMCs.

Seattle's enrolled individuals joined amid active infection and were then monitored longitudinally. As originally analysed: Using reference gene primer amplification, nucleated cell counts were estimated. Only in-frame clones appear in the TCRdb table, and some are missing; sequencing was by immunoSEQ multiplex PCR. V, J and clone size are those of that table, while D and trimming were read from the DNA. The table lists 250,000 to 300,000 clones, over 85% of them singletons. The CDR3 extends over 16 amino acids. Germline trimming cut 5 bases from V and 9 bases from J; bases unmatched to any gene: 13. Germline-derived CDR1 and CDR2 are SGHNT and YENEEA.

This sequence joins TRBV11-3 and TRBJ2-1, with TRBD2 matching 10 bases. This clonotype originated in a woman in her twenties or thirties with COVID-19, enrolled during active disease. The sequencing input was peripheral blood. The CDR3 DNA follows: TGTGCCAGCAGCCCCCGAACCCAGCGGGGGGGCGCTGAGCAGTTCTTC. Its translation: CASSPRTQRGGAEQFF. The complete variable domain, with remaining parts taken from reference TRBV11-3 and TRBJ2-1, reads EAGVVQSPRYKIIEKKQPVAFWCNPISGHNTLYWYLQNLGQGPELLIRYENEEAVDDSQLPKDRFSAERLKGVDSTLKIQPAELGDSAVYLCASSPRTQRGGAEQFFGPGTRLTVL.